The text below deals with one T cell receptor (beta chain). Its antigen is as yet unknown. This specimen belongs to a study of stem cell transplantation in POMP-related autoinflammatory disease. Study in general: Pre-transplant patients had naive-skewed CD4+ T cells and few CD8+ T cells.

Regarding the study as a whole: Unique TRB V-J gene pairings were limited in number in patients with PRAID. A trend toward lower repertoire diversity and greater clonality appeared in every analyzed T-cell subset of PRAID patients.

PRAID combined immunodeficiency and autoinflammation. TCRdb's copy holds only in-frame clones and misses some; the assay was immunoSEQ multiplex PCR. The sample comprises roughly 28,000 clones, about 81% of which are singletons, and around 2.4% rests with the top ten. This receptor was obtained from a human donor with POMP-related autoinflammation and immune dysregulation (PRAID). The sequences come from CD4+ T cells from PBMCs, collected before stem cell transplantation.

CDR3 sequence reads: CASSWGSATGELFF. In DNA, the CDR3 is TGTGCCAGCAGTTGGGGCAGTGCTACCGGGGAGCTGTTTTTT. The chain employs TRBV7-9 and TRBJ2-2; D might be TRBD1 (5 bases). Germline V gives CDR1 SEHNR, CDR2 FQNEAQ (reference sequence). V was trimmed by 6 bases and J by 5 bases, leaving 13 bases between them. The CDR3 extends over 14 amino acids.